This T cell receptor (beta chain) is drawn from a study of blood T cell repertoires in COVID-19. Across the whole study: Acute and convalescent COVID-19 samples came from the United States, Italy and Spain. The analysed material was cDNA or gDNA that came from T cells, B-cell-depleted T cells, or PBMCs.

Methods used by the authors: Estimated nucleated cell counts came from reference gene primer amplification. TCRdb's copy holds only in-frame clones and misses some; the assay was immunoSEQ multiplex PCR. From that table come the V and J calls and clone size; the DNA was used to work out D and trimming. The sample has under 300,000 clones, 82% seen once. The V end lost 1 base, the J end lost 5 bases, and 9 bases lay between the germline ends. CDR1 LNHNV and CDR2 YYDKDF come from the germline V gene (reference sequence). The CDR3 spans 14 residues. The chain joins TRBV15 to TRBJ1-5, with a weak D call TRBD1 (5 bases). Sample: peripheral blood. This receptor was taken from an elderly woman with active or convalescent COVID-19. CDR3: CATSRGTIDQPQHF. The CDR3 DNA reads TGTGCCACCAGCAGAGGGACAATTGATCAGCCCCAGCATTTT.